This record concerns one T cell receptor beta chain sequence. As yet, its antigen is unknown. The data were obtained in a study of cytomegalovirus exposure and HLA in healthy donors. Researchers ran the PCR with 60 Vbeta and 13 Jbeta primers. The data were produced by immunoSEQ multiplex PCR, yet TCRdb's version contains in-frame clones alone and is incomplete. The table shows just over 95,000 clones, with about 75% occurring only once. Germline CDR1 KGHSH, CDR2 LQKENI. The V end was cut by 0 bases, the J end by 1 base, with 12 bases between. The CDR3 loop spans 16 amino acids. General study results and limits: Compared with the roughly 700-donor mean, an Asian-associated ancestry cluster reportedly had fewer N-insertions, according to a later analysis.

The source of this sequence is a woman aged 40 to 49 in good health and CMV-seronegative. The sample was PBMCs. The chain combines TRBV18 with TRBJ1-2; the D gene is possibly TRBD1 (5 bases). The CDR3: CASSPPLSGINYGYTF. CDR3 nucleotide sequence: TGTGCCAGCTCACCACCGTTGTCAGGGATTAACTATGGCTACACCTTC.